This entry is about one T cell receptor beta chain. The data are from a study of blood T cell repertoires in COVID-19. In the original workflow: How many nucleated cells were present was estimated from reference gene primer amplification. Profiled with immunoSEQ multiplex PCR; TCRdb holds only in-frame clones, not every one. The V and J calls and clone size were taken over from that table, and D and trimming were inferred from the DNA. Among under 250,000 clones listed, around 83% were seen once. The germline V and J ends were trimmed by 0 bases and 2 bases, with 7 bases remaining between them. CDR1 and CDR2 from the germline V gene are SGHRS and YFSETQ. This CDR3 is 14 amino acids long.

The chain is built from TRBV5-1 and TRBJ2-3; D remains unclear. This receptor was obtained from a woman aged 45-60 years with acute or convalescent COVID-19. The sequencing input was peripheral blood. CDR3: CASSLGSFTDTQYF. The CDR3 region has the DNA TGCGCCAGCAGCTTGGGGAGCTTCACAGATACGCAGTATTTT.